This T cell receptor (beta chain) came from a study of naive and memory T cell subsets. Treatment meaning: skin biopsy from PPD injection site in Mantoux-positive individual. Cells were not sorted; total RNA input targeted 1 to 1000 ng. Individuals with a positive Mantoux test gave biopsies from PPD-injected skin. Blood and skin TCR RNA was reverse transcribed with alpha and beta constant primers. TCRdb independently ran MiXCR on the UMI-ligation and nested PCR reads; one entry per CDR3 protein. The profile shows 15,000 to 20,000 distinct CDR3 sequences, less than 9.5% of them singletons. V was pared by 4 bases and J by 0 bases, with 10 bases between. The germline V gene encodes CDR1 SGHRS and CDR2 YFSETQ. The CDR3 spans 14 residues. Points from the study as a whole: Reportedly, tuberculin skin test sites gave far more TCRs than other biopsies.

This clonotype was found many times. Its cognate antigen is unknown. The rearrangement uses TRBV5-1 and TRBJ1-2; D uncertain. The source is an adult in good health. Sequenced here: skin, sampled from a tuberculin skin test site. The CDR3 loop reads CASSPQPTNYGYTF. The DNA of the CDR3 is TGCGCCAGCAGCCCCCAGCCAACTAACTATGGCTACACCTTC.